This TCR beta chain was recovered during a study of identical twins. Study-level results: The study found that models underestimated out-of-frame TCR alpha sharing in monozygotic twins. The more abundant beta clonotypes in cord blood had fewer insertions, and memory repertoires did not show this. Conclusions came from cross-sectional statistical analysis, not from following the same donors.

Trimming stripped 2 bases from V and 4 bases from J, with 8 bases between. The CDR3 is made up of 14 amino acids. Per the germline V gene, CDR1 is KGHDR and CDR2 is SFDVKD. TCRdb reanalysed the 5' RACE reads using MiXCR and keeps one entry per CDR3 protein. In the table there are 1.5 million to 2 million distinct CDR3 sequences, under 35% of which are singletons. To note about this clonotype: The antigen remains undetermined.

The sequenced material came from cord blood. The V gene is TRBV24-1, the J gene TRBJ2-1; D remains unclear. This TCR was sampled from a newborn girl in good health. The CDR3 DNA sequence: TGTGCCACCAGTGATTCACACCTTTACAATGAGCAGTTCTTC. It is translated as CATSDSHLYNEQFF.